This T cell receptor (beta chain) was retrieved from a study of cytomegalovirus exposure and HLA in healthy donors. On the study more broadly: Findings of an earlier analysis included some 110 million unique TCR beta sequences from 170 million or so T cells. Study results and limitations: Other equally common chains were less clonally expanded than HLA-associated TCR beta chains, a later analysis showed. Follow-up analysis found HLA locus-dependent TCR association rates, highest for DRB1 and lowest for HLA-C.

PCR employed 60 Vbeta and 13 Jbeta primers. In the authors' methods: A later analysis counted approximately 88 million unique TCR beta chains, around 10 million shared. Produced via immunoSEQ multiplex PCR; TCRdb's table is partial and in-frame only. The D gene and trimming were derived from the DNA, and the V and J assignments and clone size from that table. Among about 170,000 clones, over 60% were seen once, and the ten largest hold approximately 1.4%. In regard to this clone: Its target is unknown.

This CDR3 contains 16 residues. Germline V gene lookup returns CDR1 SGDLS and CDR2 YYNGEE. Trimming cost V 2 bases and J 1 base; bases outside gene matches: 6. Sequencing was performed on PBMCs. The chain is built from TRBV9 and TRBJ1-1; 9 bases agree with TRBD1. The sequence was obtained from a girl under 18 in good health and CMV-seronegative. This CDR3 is CASSVSDRGGNTEAFF. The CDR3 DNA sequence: TGTGCCAGCAGCGTGTCGGACAGGGGTGGGAACACTGAAGCTTTCTTT.